The 18 T cell receptor beta chains below were found in one sample sequenced in a study of T cell responses to AZD1222 COVID-19 vaccine (dated by TCRdb to the early 2020s). Library prep was done by the immunoSEQ multiplex PCR assay. The source is immuneACCESS, and TCRdb retained only in-frame sequences with V and J called. Part of the clones is not carried over; for the studies checked, unresolved V genes explain less than half of this, and the remainder is unexplained. This sample is represented by 90,000 to 120,000 clones; about 86% of them were singletons. The top ten clonotypes cover approximately 3.3% of the sample. Explained via the paper, the time point label denotes: baseline before first vaccination. Sequencing was performed on peripheral blood, taken on day 0 of AZD1222 vaccination. The receptors were sampled from an adult in good health.

The chain has TRBV13 and TRBJ1-3; D remains ambiguous. V was clipped by 0 bases and J by 2 bases, with 5 bases between them. Germline assignment: CDR1 PRHDT and CDR2 FYEKMQ (reference sequence). This CDR3 has 14 residues. In DNA form, the CDR3 reads TGTGCCAGCAGCTTAGGGGAGACTGGAAACACCATATATTTT. Residues: CASSLGETGNTIYF.

This rearrangement joins TRBV4-1 to TRBJ2-7, with 9 bases fitting TRBD1. The CDR3 runs to 15 residues. V trimming: 1 base; J trimming: 6 bases; junction bases outside the gene matches: 7. Germline V CDR1 and CDR2: MGHRA, YSYEKL. Here the CDR3 reads CASSQAGQGYSEQYF. In DNA, the CDR3 is TGCGCCAGCAGCCAAGCGGGACAGGGTTATAGCGAGCAGTACTTC.

The genes are TRBV10-3 and TRBJ2-2; TRBD1 aligns across 7 bases. The junction had 5 bases not matched to a gene; V was cut back by 4 bases and J by 3 bases. Germline assignment: CDR1 ENHRY and CDR2 SYGVKD. This CDR3 is 15 amino acids long. The CDR3 sequence is CAISAYRGDTGELFF. Written as DNA, the CDR3 is TGTGCCATCAGTGCGTACAGGGGAGACACCGGGGAGCTGTTTTTT.

This chain joins TRBV3-1 (or the pseudogene TRBV3-2) and TRBJ2-7, with D possibly being TRBD1 or TRBD2 (7 bases each). The CDR3 totals 17 residues. CDR1 is LGHDT, CDR2 YNNKEL, per germline (reference sequence). V lost 0 bases to trimming and J lost 0 bases, with 15 bases between them. The DNA of the CDR3 is TGTGCCAGCAGCCAAGAGGCAGGGGGGGTGGTCTCCTACGAGCAGTACTTC. It specifies CASSQEAGGVVSYEQYF.

The genes are TRBV5-8 and TRBJ1-6; TRBD1 aligns across 7 bases. CDR1 SGHTS and CDR2 YDEGEE come from the germline V gene. The CDR3 runs 18 residues. V was clipped by 0 bases and J by 6 bases; unmatched bases: 12. DNA for the CDR3: TGTGCCAGCAGCTTGGTGGACAGGAAGGGTCTGGGTAATTCACCCCTCCACTTT. Protein product: CASSLVDRKGLGNSPLHF.

The chain combines TRBV27 with TRBJ2-3, with D perhaps being TRBD1 or TRBD2 (6 bases each). Trimming cost V 2 bases and J 4 bases, with 13 bases left between them. Per the germline V gene, CDR1 is MNHEY and CDR2 is SMNVEV (reference sequence). The CDR3 loop spans 15 amino acids. The CDR3 sequence: CASSLSAGEADTQYF. DNA for the CDR3: TGTGCCAGCAGTTTAAGCGCAGGGGAGGCAGATACGCAGTATTTT.

The V call is TRBV9, the J call TRBJ1-5; tentative D call: TRBD1 (6 bases). Germline lookup yields CDR1 SGDLS and CDR2 YYNGEE. V was shortened by 4 bases and J by 2 bases, with 16 bases between the two germline ends. The CDR3 covers 16 residues. The CDR3 spells CASSPRGEGGNQPQHF. CDR3 DNA sequence: TGTGCCAGCAGCCCACGGGGGGAGGGGGGCAATCAGCCCCAGCATTTT.

The genes are TRBV5-8 and TRBJ2-5, with TRBD2 matching over 8 bases. The CDR3 length is 12 residues. The germline CDR1 and CDR2 sequences are SGHTS and YDEGEE. V was clipped by 3 bases and J by 14 bases; unmatched bases: 9. CDR3 sequence: CASSSDGGTSYF. The CDR3 nucleotides read TGTGCCAGCAGCTCGGATGGAGGGACTAGTTACTTC. Full variable domain (rest looked up from reference TRBV5-8 and TRBJ2-5): EAGVTQSPTHLIKTRGQQATLRCSPISGHTSVYWYQQALGLGLQFLLWYDEGEERNRGNFPPRFSGRQFPNYSSELNVNALELEDSALYLCASSSDGGTSYFGPGTRLLVL.

The gene calls are TRBV5-1 and TRBJ2-3, with 7 bases aligning to TRBD2. Germline lookup yields CDR1 SGHRS and CDR2 YFSETQ. The CDR3 covers 14 residues. Trimming removed 7 bases from V and 2 bases from J; junction bases left unmatched: 7. The CDR3: CASVNGGITDTQYF. As DNA, the CDR3 is TGCGCCAGCGTCAACGGGGGGATCACAGATACGCAGTATTTT. Full variable domain (remainder filled in from reference TRBV5-1 and TRBJ2-3): KAGVTQTPRYLIKTRGQQVTLSCSPISGHRSVSWYQQTPGQGLQFLFEYFSETQRNKGNFPGRFSGRQFSNSRSEMNVSTLELGDSALYLCASVNGGITDTQYFGPGTRLTVL.

The CDR3 nucleotides are TGTGCCAGCAGCCCCGGTAGTGGGGGCAATCAGCCCCAGCATTTT. This codes for CASSPGSGGNQPQHF. The V and J genes are TRBV3-1 (or the pseudogene TRBV3-2) and TRBJ1-5, with no clear D. This CDR3 is 15 amino acids long. Deletions cut 4 bases from V and 2 bases from J, with 12 bases between. Germline loops: CDR1 LGHDT, CDR2 YNNKEL (reference sequence).

The J gene is TRBJ1-1, the V gene TRBV3-1 (or the pseudogene TRBV3-2); 7 bases match TRBD1. The CDR3 length is 15 residues. The germline V gene encodes CDR1 LGHDT and CDR2 YNNKEL (reference sequence). Trimming took 6 bases from V and 5 from J; bases not matched to a gene: 12. CDR3 in amino acids: CASRRSSTGVTEAFF. In DNA form, the CDR3 reads TGTGCCAGCAGGCGATCTTCCACAGGGGTAACTGAAGCTTTCTTT.

The chain couples TRBV5-1 to TRBJ1-2; 8 bases are a match to TRBD1. The CDR3 totals 14 residues. With 0 bases clipped from V and 2 bases from J, the junction kept 0 bases outside the gene matches. CDR1 and CDR2 (germline): SGHRS, YFSETQ. The CDR3 here is CASSLGQGNYGYTF. CDR3 nucleotides: TGCGCCAGCAGCTTGGGACAGGGGAACTATGGCTACACCTTC.

The rearrangement links TRBV19 to TRBJ1-2; D uncertain. Germline CDR1 reads LNHDA; CDR2 reads SQIVND (reference sequence). Trimming cost V 5 bases and J 4 bases, with 17 bases left between them. This CDR3 region has 15 residues. The CDR3 reads CASSREIYGPYGYTF. The CDR3 nucleotides read TGTGCCAGTAGTCGAGAAATCTATGGCCCCTATGGCTACACCTTC.

The count of this clone is one. This chain joins TRBV18 and TRBJ2-3; D is uncertain. The CDR3 sequence is 13 residues long. Germline CDR1 KGHSH, CDR2 LQKENI. Trimming removed 2 bases from V and 1 base from J, with 4 bases in between. CDR3 sequence reads: CASSPGGTDTQYF. CDR3 DNA: TGTGCCAGCTCACCAGGCGGCACAGATACGCAGTATTTT.

This sequence joins TRBV28 and TRBJ2-6; TRBD2 aligns across 10 bases. Germline lookup yields CDR1 MDHEN and CDR2 SYDVKM. Germline trimming cut 2 bases from V and 4 bases from J; bases unmatched to any gene: 2. This CDR3 has 16 amino acids. CDR3 nucleotides: TGTGCCAGCAGTTTACTAGCGGGGGACGGGGCCAACGTCCTGACTTTC. As protein: CASSLLAGDGANVLTF.

This clone was found a few times. Relative to the germline gene, one junction end is altered; a read error may explain this. The rearrangement uses TRBV6-1 and TRBJ1-2, with D perhaps matching TRBD1 (5 bases). This CDR3 has 13 residues. Germline loops: CDR1 MNHNS, CDR2 SASEGT. The CDR3 nucleotides are TGTGCCAGCGGTGAGCGGACAAACCATGGCTACACCTTC. Translated: CASGERTNHGYTF.

The chain carries TRBV7-8 and TRBJ2-2; 8 bases match TRBD1. Losses at the gene ends were 5 bases for V and 4 bases for J; bases not matched to a gene: 6. CDR1 and CDR2 from the germline V gene are SGHVS and FQNEAQ. This CDR3 has 15 residues. Written as DNA, the CDR3 is TGTGCCAGCAGCGCGGACAGGGTGGGCACCGGGGAGCTGTTTTTT. This gives the protein CASSADRVGTGELFF.

The J gene is TRBJ2-1, the V gene TRBV5-4; no clear D gene. From germline, CDR1 is SGHNT and CDR2 YYREEE (reference sequence). The CDR3 has 12 residues. Trimming shortened V by 4 bases and J by 12 bases, and 14 bases separated the two germline ends. For the CDR3, the DNA is TGTGCCAGCAGCGACCTGGTTTACAGGCAGTTCTTC. It codes for CASSDLVYRQFF.